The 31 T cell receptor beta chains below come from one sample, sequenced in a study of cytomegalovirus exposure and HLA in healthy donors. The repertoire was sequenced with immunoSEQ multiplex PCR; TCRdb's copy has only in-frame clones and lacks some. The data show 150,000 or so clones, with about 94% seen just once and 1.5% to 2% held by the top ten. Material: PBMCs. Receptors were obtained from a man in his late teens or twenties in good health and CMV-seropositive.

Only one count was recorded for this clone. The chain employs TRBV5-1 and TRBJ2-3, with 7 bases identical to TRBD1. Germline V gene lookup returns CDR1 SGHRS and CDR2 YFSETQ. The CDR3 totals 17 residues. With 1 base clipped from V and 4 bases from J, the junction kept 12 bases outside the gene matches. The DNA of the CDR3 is TGCGCCAGCAGCTTGTATCCCCCTGACAGGGAAGCAGATACGCAGTATTTT. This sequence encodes CASSLYPPDREADTQYF.

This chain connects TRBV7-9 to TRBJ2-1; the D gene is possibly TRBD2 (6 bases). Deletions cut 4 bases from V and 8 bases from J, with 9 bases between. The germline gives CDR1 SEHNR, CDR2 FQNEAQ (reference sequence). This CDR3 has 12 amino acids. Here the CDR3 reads CASSSPGDEQFF. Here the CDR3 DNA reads TGTGCCAGCAGCTCGCCGGGAGATGAGCAGTTCTTC. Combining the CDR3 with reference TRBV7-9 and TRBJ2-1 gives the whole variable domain DTGVSQNPRHKITKRGQNVTFRCDPISEHNRLYWYRQTLGQGPEFLTYFQNEAQLEKSRLLSDRFSAERPKGSFSTLEIQRTEQGDSAMYLCASSSPGDEQFFGPGTRLTVL.

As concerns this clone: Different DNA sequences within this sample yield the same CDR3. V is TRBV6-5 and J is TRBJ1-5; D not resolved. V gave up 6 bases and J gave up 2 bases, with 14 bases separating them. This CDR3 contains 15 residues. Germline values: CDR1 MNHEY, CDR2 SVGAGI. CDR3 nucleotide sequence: TGTGCCAGCAGCTCCCGGGGATACGGCAATCAGCCCCAGCATTTT. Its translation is CASSSRGYGNQPQHF.

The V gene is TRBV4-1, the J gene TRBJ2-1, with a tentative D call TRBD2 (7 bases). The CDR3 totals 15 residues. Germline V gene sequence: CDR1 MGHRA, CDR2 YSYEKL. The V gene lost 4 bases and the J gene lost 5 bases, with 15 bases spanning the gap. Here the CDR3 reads CASSRGGGPHNEQFF. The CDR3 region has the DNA TGCGCCAGCAGCCGAGGGGGAGGGCCCCACAATGAGCAGTTCTTC.

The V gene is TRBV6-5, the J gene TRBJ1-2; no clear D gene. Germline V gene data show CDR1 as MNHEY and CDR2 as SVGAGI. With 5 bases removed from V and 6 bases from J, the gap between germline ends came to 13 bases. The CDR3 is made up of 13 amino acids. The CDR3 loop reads CASSLRLANGYTF. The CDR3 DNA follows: TGTGCCAGCAGTCTTCGACTTGCGAATGGCTACACCTTC.

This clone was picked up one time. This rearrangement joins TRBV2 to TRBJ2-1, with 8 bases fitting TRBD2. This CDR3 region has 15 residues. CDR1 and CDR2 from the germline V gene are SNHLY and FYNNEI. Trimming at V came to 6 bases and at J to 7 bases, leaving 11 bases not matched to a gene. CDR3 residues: CASRKTESGRNEQFF. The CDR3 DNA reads TGTGCCAGCAGGAAAACGGAGAGCGGGAGAAATGAGCAGTTCTTC.

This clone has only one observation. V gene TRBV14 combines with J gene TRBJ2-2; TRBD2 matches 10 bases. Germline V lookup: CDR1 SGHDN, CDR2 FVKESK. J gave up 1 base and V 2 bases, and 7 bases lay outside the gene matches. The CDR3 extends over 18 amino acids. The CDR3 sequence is CASSQRLLAGWNTGELFF. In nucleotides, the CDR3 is TGTGCCAGCAGCCAACGTTTACTAGCGGGGTGGAACACCGGGGAGCTGTTTTTT.

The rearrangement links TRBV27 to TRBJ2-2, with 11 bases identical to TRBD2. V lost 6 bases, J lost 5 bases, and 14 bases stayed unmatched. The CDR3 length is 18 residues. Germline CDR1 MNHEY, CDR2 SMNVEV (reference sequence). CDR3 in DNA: TGTGCCAGCAGGGGGCAGGCCACTAGCGGGAGAGGAACCGGGGAGCTGTTTTTT. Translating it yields CASRGQATSGRGTGELFF.

CDR3 sequence (DNA): TGTGCCAGCAGTTTAAATCAGCCGAGGAGTGAAGCTTTCTTT. Its protein product is CASSLNQPRSEAFF. The V and J genes are TRBV28 and TRBJ1-1; no reliable D call. Germline lookup yields CDR1 MDHEN and CDR2 SYDVKM. Trimming pared 2 bases from V and 7 bases from J, leaving 14 bases between. The CDR3 loop spans 14 amino acids.

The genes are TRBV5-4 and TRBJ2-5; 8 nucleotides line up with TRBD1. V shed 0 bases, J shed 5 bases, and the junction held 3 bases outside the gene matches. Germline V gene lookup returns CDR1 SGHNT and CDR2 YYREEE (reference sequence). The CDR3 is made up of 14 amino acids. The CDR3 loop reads CASSLAGGGETQYF. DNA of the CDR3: TGTGCCAGCAGCTTGGCAGGGGGCGGGGAGACCCAGTACTTC. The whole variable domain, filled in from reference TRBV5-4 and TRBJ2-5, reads ETGVTQSPTHLIKTRGQQVTLRCSSQSGHNTVSWYQQALGQGPQFIFQYYREEENGRGNFPPRFSGLQFPNYSSELNVNALELDDSALYLCASSLAGGGETQYFGPGTRLLVL.

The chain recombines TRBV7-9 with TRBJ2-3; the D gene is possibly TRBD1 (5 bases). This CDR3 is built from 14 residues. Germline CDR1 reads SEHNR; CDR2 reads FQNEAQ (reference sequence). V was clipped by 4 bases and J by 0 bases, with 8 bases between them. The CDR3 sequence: CASSSPGSTDTQYF. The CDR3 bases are TGTGCCAGCAGCTCCCCAGGGAGCACAGATACGCAGTATTTT.

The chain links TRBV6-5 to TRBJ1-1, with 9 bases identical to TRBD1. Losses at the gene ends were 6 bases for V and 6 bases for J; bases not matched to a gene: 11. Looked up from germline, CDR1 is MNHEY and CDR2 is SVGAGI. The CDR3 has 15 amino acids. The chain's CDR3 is CASSWGTGYSPEAFF. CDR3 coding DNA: TGTGCCAGCAGCTGGGGGACAGGGTATAGTCCTGAAGCTTTCTTT.

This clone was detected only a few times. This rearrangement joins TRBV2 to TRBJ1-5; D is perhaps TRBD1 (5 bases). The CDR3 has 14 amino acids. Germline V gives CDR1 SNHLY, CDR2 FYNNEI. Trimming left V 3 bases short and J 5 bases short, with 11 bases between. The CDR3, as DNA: TGTGCCAGCAGTGATTTCAGGGAGGATCAGCCCCAGCATTTT. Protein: CASSDFREDQPQHF.

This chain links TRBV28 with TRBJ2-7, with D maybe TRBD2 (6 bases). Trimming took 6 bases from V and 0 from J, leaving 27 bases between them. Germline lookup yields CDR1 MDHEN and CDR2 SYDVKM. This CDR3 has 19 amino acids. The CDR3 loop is CASRVRTAIHGGFSYEQYF. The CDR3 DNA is TGTGCCAGCAGAGTTCGGACGGCAATCCATGGGGGGTTCTCCTACGAGCAGTACTTC. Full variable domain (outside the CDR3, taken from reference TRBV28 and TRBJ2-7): DVKVTQSSRYLVKRTGEKVFLECVQDMDHENMFWYRQDPGLGLRLIYFSYDVKMKEKGDIPEGYSVSREKKERFSLILESASTNQTSMYLCASRVRTAIHGGFSYEQYFGPGTRLTVT.

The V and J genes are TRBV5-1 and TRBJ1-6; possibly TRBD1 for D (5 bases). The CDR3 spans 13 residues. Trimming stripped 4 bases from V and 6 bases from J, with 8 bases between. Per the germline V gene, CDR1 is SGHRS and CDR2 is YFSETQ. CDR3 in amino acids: CASSADSNSPLHF. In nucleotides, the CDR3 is TGCGCCAGCAGCGCCGACAGTAATTCACCCCTCCACTTT.

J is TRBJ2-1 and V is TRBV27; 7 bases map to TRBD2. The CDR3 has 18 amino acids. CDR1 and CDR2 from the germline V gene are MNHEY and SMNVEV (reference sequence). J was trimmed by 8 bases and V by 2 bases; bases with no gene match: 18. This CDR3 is CASSLGYRGGRIYDEQFF. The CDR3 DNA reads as TGTGCCAGCAGTTTAGGCTACCGGGGCGGGAGAATATACGATGAGCAGTTCTTC.

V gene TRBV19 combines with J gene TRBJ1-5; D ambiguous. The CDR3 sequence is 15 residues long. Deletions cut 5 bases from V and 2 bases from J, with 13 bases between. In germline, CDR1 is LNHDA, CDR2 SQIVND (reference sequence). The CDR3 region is CASSATGYRNQPQHF. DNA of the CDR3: TGTGCCAGTAGTGCCACCGGGTACCGCAATCAGCCCCAGCATTTT. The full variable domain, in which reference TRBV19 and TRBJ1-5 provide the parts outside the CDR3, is DGGITQSPKYLFRKEGQNVTLSCEQNLNHDAMYWYRQDPGQGLRLIYYSQIVNDFQKGDIAEGYSVSREKKESFPLTVTSAQKNPTAFYLCASSATGYRNQPQHFGDGTRLSIL.

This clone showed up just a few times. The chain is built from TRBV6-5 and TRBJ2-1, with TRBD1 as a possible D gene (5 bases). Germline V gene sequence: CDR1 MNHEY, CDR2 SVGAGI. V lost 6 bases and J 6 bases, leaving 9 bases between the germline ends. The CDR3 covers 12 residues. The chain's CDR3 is CASSLRGNEQFF. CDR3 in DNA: TGTGCCAGCAGCCTTAGGGGCAATGAGCAGTTCTTC.

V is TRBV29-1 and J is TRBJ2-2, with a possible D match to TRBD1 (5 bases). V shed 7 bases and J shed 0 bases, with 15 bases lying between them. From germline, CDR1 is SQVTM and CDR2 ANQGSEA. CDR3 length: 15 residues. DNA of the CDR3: TGCAGCGCCACCCAGGGTTCGTCGAACACCGGGGAGCTGTTTTTT. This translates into CSATQGSSNTGELFF.

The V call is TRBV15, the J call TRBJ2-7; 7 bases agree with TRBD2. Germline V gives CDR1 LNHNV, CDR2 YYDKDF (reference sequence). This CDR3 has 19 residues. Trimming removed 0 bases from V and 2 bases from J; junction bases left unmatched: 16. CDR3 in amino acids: CATSRDLRLADLRPYEQYF. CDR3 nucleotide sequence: TGTGCCACCAGCAGAGATCTTCGGCTAGCGGACCTACGCCCCTACGAGCAGTACTTC.

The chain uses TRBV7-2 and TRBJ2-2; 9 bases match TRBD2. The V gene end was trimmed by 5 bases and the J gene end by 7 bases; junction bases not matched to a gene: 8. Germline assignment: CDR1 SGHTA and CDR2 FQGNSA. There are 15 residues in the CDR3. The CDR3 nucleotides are TGTGCCAGCAGCCCAAGACTAGCGGAGTACGGGGAGCTGTTTTTT. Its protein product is CASSPRLAEYGELFF.

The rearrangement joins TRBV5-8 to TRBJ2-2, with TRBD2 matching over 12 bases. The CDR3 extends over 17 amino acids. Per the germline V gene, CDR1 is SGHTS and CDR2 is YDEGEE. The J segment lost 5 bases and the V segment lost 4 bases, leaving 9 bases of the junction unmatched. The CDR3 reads CASSPTRLAGVTGELFF. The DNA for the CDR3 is TGTGCCAGCAGCCCCACCCGACTAGCGGGAGTTACCGGGGAGCTGTTTTTT. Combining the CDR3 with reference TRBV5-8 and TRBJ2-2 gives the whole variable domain EAGVTQSPTHLIKTRGQQATLRCSPISGHTSVYWYQQALGLGLQFLLWYDEGEERNRGNFPPRFSGRQFPNYSSELNVNALELEDSALYLCASSPTRLAGVTGELFFGEGSRLTVL.

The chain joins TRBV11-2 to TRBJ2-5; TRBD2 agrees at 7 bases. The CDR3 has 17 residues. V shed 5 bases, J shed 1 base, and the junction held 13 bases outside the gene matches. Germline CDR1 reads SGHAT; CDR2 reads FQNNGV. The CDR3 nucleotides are TGTGCCAGCAGCGGGGATTTCGAGGGACTAATCCAAGAGACCCAGTACTTC. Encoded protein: CASSGDFEGLIQETQYF.

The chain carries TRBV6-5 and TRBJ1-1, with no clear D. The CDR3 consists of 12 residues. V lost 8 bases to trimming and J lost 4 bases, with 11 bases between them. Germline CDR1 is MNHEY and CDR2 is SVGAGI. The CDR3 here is CASGRGGTEAFF. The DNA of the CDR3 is TGTGCCAGCGGGAGAGGCGGCACTGAAGCTTTCTTT.

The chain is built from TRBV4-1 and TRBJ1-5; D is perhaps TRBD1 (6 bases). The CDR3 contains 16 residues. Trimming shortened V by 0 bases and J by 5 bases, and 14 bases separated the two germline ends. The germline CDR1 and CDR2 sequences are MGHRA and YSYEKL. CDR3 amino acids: CASSQDRQGSHQPQHF. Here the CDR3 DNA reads TGCGCCAGCAGCCAAGATCGGCAGGGGAGTCATCAGCCCCAGCATTTT.

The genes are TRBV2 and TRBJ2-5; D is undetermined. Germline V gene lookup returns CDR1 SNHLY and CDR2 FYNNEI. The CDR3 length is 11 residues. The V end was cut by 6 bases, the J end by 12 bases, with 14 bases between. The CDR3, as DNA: TGTGCCAGCAGGGGCCTTCCGAATGAGTACTTC. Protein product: CASRGLPNEYF.

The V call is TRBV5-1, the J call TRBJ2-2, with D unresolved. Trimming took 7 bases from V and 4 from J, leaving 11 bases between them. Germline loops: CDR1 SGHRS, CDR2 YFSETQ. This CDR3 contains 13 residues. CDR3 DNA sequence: TGCGCCAGCCCCCGCCGCGGCACCGGGGAGCTGTTTTTT. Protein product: CASPRRGTGELFF.

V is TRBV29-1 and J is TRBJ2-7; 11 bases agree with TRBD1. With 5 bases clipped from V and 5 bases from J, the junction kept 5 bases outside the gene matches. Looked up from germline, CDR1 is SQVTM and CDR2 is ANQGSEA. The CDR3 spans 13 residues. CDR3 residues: CSVWTGGWDEQYF. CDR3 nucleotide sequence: TGCAGCGTTTGGACAGGGGGCTGGGACGAGCAGTACTTC.

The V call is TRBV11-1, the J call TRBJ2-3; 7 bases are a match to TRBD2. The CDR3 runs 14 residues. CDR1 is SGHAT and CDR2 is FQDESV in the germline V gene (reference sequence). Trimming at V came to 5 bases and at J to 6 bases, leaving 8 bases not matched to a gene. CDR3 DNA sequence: TGTGCCAGCAGCCCGACTAGCACCCCCGATACGCAGTATTTT. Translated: CASSPTSTPDTQYF.

The CDR3 nucleotides are TGCGCCAGCAGCTTGGAAGGAGGCCAGTTGTCCGGGGAGCTGTTTTTT. It encodes CASSLEGGQLSGELFF. This chain connects TRBV5-1 to TRBJ2-2; D possibly corresponds to TRBD2 (5 bases). The CDR3 extends over 16 amino acids. Trimming cost V 0 bases and J 6 bases, with 15 bases left between them. CDR1 SGHRS and CDR2 YFSETQ come from the germline V gene. Combining the CDR3 with reference TRBV5-1 and TRBJ2-2 gives the whole variable domain KAGVTQTPRYLIKTRGQQVTLSCSPISGHRSVSWYQQTPGQGLQFLFEYFSETQRNKGNFPGRFSGRQFSNSRSEMNVSTLELGDSALYLCASSLEGGQLSGELFFGEGSRLTVL.

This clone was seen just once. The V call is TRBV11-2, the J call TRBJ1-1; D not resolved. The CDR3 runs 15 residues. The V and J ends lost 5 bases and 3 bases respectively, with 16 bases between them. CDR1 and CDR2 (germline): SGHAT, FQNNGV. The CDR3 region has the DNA TGTGCCAGCAGCCGGCTGGGCAGCCCCCACACTGAAGCTTTCTTT. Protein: CASSRLGSPHTEAFF. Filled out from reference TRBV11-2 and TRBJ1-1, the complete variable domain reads EAGVAQSPRYKIIEKRQSVAFWCNPISGHATLYWYQQILGQGPKLLIQFQNNGVVDDSQLPKDRFSAERLKGVDSTLKIQPAKLEDSAVYLCASSRLGSPHTEAFFGQGTRLTVV.